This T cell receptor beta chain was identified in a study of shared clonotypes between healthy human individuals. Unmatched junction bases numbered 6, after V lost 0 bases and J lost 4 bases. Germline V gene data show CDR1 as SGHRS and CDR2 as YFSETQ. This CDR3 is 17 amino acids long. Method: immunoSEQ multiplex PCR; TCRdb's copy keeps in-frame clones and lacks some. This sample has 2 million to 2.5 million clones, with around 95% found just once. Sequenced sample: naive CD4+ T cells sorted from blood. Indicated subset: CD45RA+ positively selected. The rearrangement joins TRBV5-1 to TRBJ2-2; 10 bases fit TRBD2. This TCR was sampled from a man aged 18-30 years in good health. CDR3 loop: CASSLALSSGSTGELFF. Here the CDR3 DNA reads TGCGCCAGCAGCTTGGCCTTATCTAGCGGGAGCACCGGGGAGCTGTTTTTT.